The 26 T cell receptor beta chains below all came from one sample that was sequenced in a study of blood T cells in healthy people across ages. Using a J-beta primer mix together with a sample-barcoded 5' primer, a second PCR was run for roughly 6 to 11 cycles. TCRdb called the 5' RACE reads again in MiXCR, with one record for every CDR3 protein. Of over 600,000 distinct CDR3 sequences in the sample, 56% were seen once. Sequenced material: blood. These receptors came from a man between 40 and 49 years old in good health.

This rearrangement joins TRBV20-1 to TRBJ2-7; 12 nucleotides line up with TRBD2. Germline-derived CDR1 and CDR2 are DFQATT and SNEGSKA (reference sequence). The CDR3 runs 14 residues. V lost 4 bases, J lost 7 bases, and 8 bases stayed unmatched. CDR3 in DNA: TGCAGTGCTATTCCTAGCGGGGGGGCAAATGAGCAGTACTTC. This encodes CSAIPSGGANEQYF.

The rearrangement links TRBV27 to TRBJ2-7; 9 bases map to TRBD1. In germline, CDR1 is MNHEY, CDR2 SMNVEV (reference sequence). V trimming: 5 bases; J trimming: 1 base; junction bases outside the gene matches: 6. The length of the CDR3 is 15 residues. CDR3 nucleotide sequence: TGTGCCAGCAGTCCGACAGGGGGGCAGTCCTACGAGCAGTACTTC. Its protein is CASSPTGGQSYEQYF.

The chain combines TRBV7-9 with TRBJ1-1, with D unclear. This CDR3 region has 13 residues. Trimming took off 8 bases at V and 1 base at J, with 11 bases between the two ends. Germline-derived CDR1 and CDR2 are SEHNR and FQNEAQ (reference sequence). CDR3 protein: CASSLLRNTEAFF. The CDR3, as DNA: TGTGCCAGCTCCTTACTCAGGAACACTGAAGCTTTCTTT.

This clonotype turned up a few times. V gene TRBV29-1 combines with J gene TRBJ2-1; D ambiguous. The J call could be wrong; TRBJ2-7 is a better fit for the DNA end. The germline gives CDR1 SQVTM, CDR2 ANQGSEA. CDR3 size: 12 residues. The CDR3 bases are TGCAGCGTAATGGACGGCCCCACGGAGCAGTACTTC. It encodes CSVMDGPTEQYF.

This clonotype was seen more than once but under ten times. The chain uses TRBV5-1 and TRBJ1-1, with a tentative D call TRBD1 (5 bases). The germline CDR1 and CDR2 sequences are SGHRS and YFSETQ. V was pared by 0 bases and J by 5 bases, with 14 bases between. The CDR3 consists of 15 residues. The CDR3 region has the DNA TGCGCCAGCAGCTTGGGGGGGTGGGGTGGAACTGAAGCTTTCTTT. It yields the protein CASSLGGWGGTEAFF.

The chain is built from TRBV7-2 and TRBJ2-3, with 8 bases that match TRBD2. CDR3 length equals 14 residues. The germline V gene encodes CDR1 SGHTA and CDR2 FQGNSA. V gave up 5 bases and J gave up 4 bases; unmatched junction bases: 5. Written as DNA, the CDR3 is TGTGCCAGCAGCCCGACTAGCGCAGCAGATACGCAGTATTTT. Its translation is CASSPTSAADTQYF.

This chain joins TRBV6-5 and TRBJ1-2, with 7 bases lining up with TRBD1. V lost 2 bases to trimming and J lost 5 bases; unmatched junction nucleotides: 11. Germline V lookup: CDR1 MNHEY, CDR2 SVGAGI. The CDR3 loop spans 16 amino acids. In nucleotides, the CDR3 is TGTGCCAGCAGTTACCGGCCGGGACAGAGAAATTATGGCTACACCTTC. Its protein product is CASSYRPGQRNYGYTF.

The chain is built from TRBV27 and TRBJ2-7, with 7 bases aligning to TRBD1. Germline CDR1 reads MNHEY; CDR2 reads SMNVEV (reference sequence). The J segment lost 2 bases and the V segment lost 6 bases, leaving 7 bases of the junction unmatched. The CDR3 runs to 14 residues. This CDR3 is CASRTDRLAYEQYF. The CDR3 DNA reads TGTGCCAGCAGGACGGACAGGCTGGCCTACGAGCAGTACTTC.

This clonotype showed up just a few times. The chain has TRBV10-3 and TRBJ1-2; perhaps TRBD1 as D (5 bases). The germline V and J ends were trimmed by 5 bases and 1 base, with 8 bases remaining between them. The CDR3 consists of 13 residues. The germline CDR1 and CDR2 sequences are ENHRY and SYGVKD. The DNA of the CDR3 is TGTGCCATCAGTCCAGGGTATAACTATGGCTACACCTTC. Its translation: CAISPGYNYGYTF.

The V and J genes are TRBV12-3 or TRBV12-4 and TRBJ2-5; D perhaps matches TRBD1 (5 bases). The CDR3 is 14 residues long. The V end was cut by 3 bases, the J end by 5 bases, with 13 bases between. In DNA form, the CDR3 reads TGTGCCAGCAGTTTGGACCAGGGTATGGAGACCCAGTACTTC. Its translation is CASSLDQGMETQYF.

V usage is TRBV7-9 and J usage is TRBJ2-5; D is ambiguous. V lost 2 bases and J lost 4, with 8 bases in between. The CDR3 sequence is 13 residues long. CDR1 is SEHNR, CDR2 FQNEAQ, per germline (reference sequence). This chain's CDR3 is CASSLSSVETQYF. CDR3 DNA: TGTGCCAGCAGCTTATCATCGGTAGAGACCCAGTACTTC.

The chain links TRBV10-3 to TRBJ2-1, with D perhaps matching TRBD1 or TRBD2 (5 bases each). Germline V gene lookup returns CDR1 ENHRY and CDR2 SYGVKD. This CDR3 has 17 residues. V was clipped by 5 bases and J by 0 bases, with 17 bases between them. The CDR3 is CAISLLGRTGSYNEQFF. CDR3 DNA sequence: TGTGCCATCAGTCTCTTGGGACGGACGGGCTCCTACAATGAGCAGTTCTTC.

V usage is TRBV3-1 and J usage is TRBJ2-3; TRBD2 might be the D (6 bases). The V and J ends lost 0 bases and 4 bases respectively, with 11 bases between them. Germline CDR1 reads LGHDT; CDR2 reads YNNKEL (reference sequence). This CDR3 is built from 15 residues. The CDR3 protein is CASSQDDAGSDTQYF. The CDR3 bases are TGTGCCAGCAGCCAAGATGACGCGGGGTCAGATACGCAGTATTTT.

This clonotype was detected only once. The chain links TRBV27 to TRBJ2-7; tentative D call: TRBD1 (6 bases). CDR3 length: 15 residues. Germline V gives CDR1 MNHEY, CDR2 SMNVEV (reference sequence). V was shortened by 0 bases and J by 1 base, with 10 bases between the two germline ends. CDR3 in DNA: TGTGCCAGCAGTTTATCGGGACACCCGTCCTACGAGCAGTACTTC. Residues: CASSLSGHPSYEQYF.

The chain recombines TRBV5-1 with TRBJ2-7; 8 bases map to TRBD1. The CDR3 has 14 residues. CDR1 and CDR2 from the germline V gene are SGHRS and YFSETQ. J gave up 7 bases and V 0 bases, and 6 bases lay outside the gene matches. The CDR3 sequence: CASSLGPGGREQYF. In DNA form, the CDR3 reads TGCGCCAGCAGCTTGGGCCCAGGGGGCAGGGAGCAGTACTTC.

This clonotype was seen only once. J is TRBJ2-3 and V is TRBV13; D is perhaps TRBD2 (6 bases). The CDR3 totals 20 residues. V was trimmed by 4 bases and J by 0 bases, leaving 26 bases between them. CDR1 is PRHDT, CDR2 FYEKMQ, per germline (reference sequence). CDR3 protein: CASSSRHTRDDGESTDTQYF. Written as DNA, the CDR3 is TGTGCCAGCAGCTCACGCCACACGCGGGATGACGGGGAGAGCACAGATACGCAGTATTTT.

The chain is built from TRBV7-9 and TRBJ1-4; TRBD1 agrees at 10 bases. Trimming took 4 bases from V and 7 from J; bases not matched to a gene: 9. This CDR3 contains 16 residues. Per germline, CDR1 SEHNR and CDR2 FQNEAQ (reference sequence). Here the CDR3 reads CASSSTGGGYSEKLFF. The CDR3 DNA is TGTGCCAGCAGCTCGACAGGGGGCGGTTATAGTGAAAAACTGTTTTTT.

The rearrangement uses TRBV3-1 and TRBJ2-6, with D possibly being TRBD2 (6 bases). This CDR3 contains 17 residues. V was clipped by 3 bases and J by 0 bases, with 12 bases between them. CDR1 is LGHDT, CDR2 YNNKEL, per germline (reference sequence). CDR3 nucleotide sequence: TGTGCCAGCAGCCAGATTGCGGGAAACTCTGGGGCCAACGTCCTGACTTTC. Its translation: CASSQIAGNSGANVLTF.

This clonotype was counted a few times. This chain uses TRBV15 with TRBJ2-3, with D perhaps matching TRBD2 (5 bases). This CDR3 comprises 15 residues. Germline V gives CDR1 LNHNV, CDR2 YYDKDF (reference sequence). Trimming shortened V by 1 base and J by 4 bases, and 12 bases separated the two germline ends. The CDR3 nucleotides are TGTGCCACCAGCAGAGGCGGGCGAACGGCAGATACGCAGTATTTT. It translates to CATSRGGRTADTQYF.

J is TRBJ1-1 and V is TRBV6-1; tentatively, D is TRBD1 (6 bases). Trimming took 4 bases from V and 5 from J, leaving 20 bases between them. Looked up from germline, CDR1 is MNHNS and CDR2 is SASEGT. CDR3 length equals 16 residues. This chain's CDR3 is CASSGTGTSIRTEAFF. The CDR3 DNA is TGTGCCAGCAGTGGGACCGGGACATCGATTCGGACTGAAGCTTTCTTT.

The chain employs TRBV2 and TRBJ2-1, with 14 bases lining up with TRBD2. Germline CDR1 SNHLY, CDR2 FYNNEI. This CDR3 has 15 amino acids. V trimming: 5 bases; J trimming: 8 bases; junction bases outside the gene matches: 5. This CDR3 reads CASSRLAGGGDEQFF. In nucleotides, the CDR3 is TGTGCCAGCAGTCGACTAGCGGGAGGGGGGGATGAGCAGTTCTTC.

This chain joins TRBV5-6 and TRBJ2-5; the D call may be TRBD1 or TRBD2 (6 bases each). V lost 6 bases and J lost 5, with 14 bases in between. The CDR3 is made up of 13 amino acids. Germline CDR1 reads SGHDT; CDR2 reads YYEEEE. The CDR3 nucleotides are TGTGCCAGCACCCCCCAGGGGAGGGAGACCCAGTACTTC. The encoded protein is CASTPQGRETQYF.

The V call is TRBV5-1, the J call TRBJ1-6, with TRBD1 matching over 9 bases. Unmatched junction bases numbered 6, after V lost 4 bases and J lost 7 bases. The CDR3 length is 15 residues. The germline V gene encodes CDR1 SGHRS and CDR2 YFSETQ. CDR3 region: CASSTGTGYNSPLHF. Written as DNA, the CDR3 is TGCGCCAGCAGCACCGGGACAGGGTACAATTCACCCCTCCACTTT.

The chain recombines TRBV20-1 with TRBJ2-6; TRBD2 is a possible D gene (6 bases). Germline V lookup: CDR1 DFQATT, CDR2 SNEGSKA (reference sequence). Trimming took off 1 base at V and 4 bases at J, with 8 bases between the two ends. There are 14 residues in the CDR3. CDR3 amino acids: CSARVGRGANVLTF. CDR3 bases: TGCAGTGCTAGAGTGGGGAGGGGGGCCAACGTCCTGACTTTC.

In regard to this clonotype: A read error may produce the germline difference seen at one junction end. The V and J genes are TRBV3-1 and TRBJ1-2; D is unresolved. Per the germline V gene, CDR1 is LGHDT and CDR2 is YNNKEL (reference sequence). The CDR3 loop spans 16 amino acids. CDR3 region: CACSQGPSTTNYGYTF. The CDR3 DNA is TGTGCCTGCAGCCAAGGCCCCAGCACCACTAACTATGGCTACACCTTC.

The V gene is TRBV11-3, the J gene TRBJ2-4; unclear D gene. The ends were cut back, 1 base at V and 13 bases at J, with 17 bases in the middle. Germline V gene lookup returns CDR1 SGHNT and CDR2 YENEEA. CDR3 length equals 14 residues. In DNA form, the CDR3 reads TGTGCCAGCAGCTTAGCAAGGTCATACAATGAGCAGTACTTC. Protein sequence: CASSLARSYNEQYF. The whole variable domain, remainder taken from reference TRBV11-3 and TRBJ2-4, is EAGVVQSPRYKIIEKKQPVAFWCNPISGHNTLYWYLQNLGQGPELLIRYENEEAVDDSQLPKDRFSAERLKGVDSTLKIQPAELGDSAVYLCASSLARSYNEQYFGAGTRLSVL.